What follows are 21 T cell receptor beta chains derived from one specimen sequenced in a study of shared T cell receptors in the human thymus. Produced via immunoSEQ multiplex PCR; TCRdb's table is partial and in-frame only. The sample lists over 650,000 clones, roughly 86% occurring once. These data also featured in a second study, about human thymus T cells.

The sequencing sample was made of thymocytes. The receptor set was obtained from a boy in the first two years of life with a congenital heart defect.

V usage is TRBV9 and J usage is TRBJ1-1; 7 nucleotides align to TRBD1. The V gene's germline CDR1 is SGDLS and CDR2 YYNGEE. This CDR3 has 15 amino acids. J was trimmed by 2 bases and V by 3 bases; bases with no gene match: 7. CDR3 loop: CASSAPGQPNTEAFF. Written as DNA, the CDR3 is TGTGCCAGCAGCGCCCCGGGACAGCCTAACACTGAAGCTTTCTTT. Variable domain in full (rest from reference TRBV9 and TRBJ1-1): DSGVTQTPKHLITATGQRVTLRCSPRSGDLSVYWYQQSLDQGLQFLIQYYNGEERAKGNILERFSAQQFPDLHSELNLSSLELGDSALYFCASSAPGQPNTEAFFGQGTRLTVV.

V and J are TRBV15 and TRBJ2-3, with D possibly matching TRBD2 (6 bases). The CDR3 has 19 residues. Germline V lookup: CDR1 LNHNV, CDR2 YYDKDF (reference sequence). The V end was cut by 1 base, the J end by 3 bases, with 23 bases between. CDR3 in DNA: TGTGCCACCAGCAGAGCATCCGTTAGTAGCGGCCAAGAAACAGATACGCAGTATTTT. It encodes CATSRASVSSGQETDTQYF.

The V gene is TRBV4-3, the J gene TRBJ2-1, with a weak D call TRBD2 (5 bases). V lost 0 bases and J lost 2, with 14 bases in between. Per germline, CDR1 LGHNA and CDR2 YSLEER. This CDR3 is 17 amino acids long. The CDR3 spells CASSQEVDGKTYNEQFF. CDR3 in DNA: TGCGCCAGCAGCCAAGAGGTGGACGGGAAAACCTACAATGAGCAGTTCTTC.

CDR3 bases: TGTGCCAGCAGCCCCAGGGACAGGGGGCCCTCTGGCTACACCTTC. Protein product: CASSPRDRGPSGYTF. This chain connects TRBV7-6 to TRBJ1-2; 12 nucleotides match TRBD1. Germline loops: CDR1 SGHVS, CDR2 FNYEAQ. V dropped 5 bases and J dropped 7; count of bases not matched to a gene: 8. The CDR3 consists of 15 residues.

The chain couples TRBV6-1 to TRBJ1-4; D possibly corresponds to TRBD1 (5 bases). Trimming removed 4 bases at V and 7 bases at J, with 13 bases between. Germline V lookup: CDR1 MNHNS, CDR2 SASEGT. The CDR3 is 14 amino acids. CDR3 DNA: TGTGCCAGCAGTGGACAGTACAAGGGTGAAAAACTGTTTTTT. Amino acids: CASSGQYKGEKLFF.

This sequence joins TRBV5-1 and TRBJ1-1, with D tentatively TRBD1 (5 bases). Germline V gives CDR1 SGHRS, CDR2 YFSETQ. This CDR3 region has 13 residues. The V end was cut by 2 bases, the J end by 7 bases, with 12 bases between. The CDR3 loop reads CASSLGGAGEAFF. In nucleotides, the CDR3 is TGCGCCAGCAGCTTAGGAGGGGCAGGTGAAGCTTTCTTT.

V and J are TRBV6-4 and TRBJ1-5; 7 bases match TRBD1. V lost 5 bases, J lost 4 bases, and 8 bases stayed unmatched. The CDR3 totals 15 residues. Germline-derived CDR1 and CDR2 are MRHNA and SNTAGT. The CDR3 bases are TGTGCCAGCAGTTCAACGGGACAGCCAAATCAGCCCCAGCATTTT. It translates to CASSSTGQPNQPQHF.

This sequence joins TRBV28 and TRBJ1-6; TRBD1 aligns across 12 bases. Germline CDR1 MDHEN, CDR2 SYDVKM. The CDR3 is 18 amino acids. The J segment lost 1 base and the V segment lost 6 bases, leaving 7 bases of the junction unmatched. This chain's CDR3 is CASSPGQGAESYNSPLHF. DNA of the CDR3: TGTGCCAGCAGCCCGGGACAGGGGGCAGAATCCTATAATTCACCCCTCCACTTT.

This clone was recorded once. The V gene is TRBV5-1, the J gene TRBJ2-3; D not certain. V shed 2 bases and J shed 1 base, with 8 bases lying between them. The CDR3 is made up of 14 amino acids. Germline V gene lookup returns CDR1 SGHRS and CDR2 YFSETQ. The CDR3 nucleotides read TGCGCCAGCAGCTTACGGCAGGGCACAGATACGCAGTATTTT. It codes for CASSLRQGTDTQYF.

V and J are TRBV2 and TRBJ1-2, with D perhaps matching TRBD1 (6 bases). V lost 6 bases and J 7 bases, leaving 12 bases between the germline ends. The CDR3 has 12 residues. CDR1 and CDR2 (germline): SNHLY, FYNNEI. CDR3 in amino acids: CASRSGAFGYTF. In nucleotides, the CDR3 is TGTGCCAGCAGGTCAGGGGCTTTTGGCTACACCTTC.

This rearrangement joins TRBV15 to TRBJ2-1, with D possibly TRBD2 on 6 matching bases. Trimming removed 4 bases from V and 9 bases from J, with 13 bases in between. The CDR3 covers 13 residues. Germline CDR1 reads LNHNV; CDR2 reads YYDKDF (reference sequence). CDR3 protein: CATSKRLEGEQFF. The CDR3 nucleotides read TGTGCCACCAGCAAAAGACTAGAGGGTGAGCAGTTCTTC.

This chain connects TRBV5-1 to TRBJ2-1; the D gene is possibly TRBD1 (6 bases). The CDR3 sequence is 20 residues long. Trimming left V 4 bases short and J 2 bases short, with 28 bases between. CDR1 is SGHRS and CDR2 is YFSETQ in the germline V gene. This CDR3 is CASSPVRQAVLPEAYNEQFF. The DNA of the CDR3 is TGCGCCAGCAGCCCCGTGAGACAGGCCGTACTTCCGGAAGCCTACAATGAGCAGTTCTTC.

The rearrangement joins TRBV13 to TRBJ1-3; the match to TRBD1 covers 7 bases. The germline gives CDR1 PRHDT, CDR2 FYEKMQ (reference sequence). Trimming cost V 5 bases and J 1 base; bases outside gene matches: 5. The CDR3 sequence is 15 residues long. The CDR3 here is CASSKGQRSGNTIYF. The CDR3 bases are TGTGCCAGCAGCAAGGGACAGAGATCTGGAAACACCATATATTTT.

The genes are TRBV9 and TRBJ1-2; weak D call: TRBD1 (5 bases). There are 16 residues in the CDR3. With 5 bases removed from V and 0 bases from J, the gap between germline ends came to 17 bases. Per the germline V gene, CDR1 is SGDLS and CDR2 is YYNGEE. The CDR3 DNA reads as TGTGCCAGCAGGGAACAGAGACAGCCCCCTAACTATGGCTACACCTTC. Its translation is CASREQRQPPNYGYTF.

The CDR3 sequence is CAMGRGGNQPQHF. In nucleotides, the CDR3 is TGTGCCATGGGTCGGGGGGGCAATCAGCCCCAGCATTTT. The V gene is TRBV2, the J gene TRBJ1-5, with D perhaps matching TRBD1 (5 bases). CDR3 length: 13 amino acids. With 10 bases removed from V and 2 bases from J, the gap between germline ends came to 12 bases. Germline V gene lookup returns CDR1 SNHLY and CDR2 FYNNEI.

CDR3 DNA sequence: TGCGCCAGCAGCCAAAAGCGGGAAGAGGGGGATGAGCAGTTCTTC. This sequence encodes CASSQKREEGDEQFF. The chain uses TRBV4-1 and TRBJ2-1; TRBD2 is a possible D gene (7 bases). This CDR3 comprises 15 residues. The V end was cut by 2 bases, the J end by 8 bases, with 16 bases between. Germline loops: CDR1 MGHRA, CDR2 YSYEKL.

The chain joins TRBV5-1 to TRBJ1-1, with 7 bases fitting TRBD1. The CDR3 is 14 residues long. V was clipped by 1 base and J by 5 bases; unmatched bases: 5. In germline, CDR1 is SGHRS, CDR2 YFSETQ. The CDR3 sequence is CASSLTGVMTEAFF. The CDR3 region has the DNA TGCGCCAGCAGCTTGACAGGGGTGATGACTGAAGCTTTCTTT.

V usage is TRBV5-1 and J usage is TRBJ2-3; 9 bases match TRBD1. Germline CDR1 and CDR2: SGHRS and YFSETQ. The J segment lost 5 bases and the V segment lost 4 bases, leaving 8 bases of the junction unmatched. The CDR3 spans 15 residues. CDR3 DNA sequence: TGCGCCAGCAGCCTAGGACAGGGGAAGGAAGATACGCAGTATTTT. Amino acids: CASSLGQGKEDTQYF.

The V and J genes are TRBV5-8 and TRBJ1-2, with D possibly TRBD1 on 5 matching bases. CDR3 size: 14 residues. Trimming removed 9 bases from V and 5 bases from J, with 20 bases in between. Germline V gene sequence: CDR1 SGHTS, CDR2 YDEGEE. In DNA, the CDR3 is TGTGCCACTCCGGGCACGGCCGGGGGTTATGGCTACACCTTC. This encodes CATPGTAGGYGYTF.

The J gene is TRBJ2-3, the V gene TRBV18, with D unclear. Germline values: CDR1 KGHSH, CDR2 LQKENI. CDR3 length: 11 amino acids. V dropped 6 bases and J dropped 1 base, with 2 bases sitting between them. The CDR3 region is CASSCTDTQYF. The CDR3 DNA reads TGTGCCAGCTCCTGCACAGATACGCAGTATTTT.

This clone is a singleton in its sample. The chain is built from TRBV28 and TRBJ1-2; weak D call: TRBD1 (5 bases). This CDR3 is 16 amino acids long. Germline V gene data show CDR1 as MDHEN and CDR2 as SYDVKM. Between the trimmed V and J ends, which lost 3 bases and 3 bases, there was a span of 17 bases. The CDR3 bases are TGTGCCAGCAGTTTGGGGGGGATCCGCCTGGACTATGGCTACACCTTC. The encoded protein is CASSLGGIRLDYGYTF.